The 9 T cell receptor beta chains listed next were all sequenced from one sample in a study of OX40 agonist ivuxolimab in advanced cancers. Profiled with immunoSEQ multiplex PCR; TCRdb holds only in-frame clones, not every one. The sample carries about 7,800 clones, around 73% recorded once. This specimen consisted of CD4+ or CD8+ T cells sorted from blood, obtained in a trial of the OX40 agonist ivuxolimab. These TCRs come from an adult with an advanced solid tumor such as melanoma, head and neck, liver or kidney cancer.

About this clone itself: A read error may produce the germline difference seen at one junction end. The rearrangement joins TRBV15 to TRBJ2-1; the D gene could be TRBD1 or TRBD2 (5 bases each). Germline values: CDR1 LNHNV, CDR2 YYDKDF (reference sequence). CDR3 length equals 14 residues. The CDR3 sequence: CATSTRGMYSEQFF. DNA for the CDR3: TGTGCCACCTCTACTAGGGGTATGTACAGTGAGCAGTTCTTC.

This clone has a handful of counts. This sequence joins TRBV10-1 and TRBJ2-3; unclear D gene. V lost 3 bases and J 8 bases, leaving 21 bases between the germline ends. The CDR3 runs to 16 residues. The germline CDR1 and CDR2 sequences are WNHNN and SYGVQD (reference sequence). CDR3 sequence: CASSDGHQDLWGTQYF. The CDR3 DNA reads as TGCGCCAGCAGTGATGGTCATCAGGACCTGTGGGGTACGCAGTATTTT.

V is TRBV7-9 and J is TRBJ2-1; TRBD2 matches 8 bases. In germline, CDR1 is SEHNR, CDR2 FQNEAQ (reference sequence). This CDR3 region has 15 residues. Losses at the gene ends were 6 bases for V and 0 bases for J; bases not matched to a gene: 4. CDR3 amino acids: CASSPTSGSYNEQFF. The DNA for the CDR3 is TGTGCCAGCAGTCCAACTAGCGGCTCCTACAATGAGCAGTTCTTC.

This clone is medium-sized within its sample. The gene calls are TRBV2 and TRBJ2-5; 7 bases are a match to TRBD1. The CDR3 totals 18 residues. The V and J ends lost 7 bases and 2 bases, in that order; junction bases with no gene match: 19. Germline CDR1 SNHLY, CDR2 FYNNEI. CDR3 amino acids: CASTPGQSYTGLQETQYF. In nucleotides, the CDR3 is TGTGCCAGCACTCCGGGACAGAGCTACACGGGGTTACAAGAGACCCAGTACTTC.

The table lists this clone with a few counts. V is TRBV7-3 and J is TRBJ2-1; D is perhaps TRBD2 (5 bases). Trimming removed 4 bases at V and 9 bases at J, with 13 bases between. The CDR3 runs to 13 residues. Germline CDR1 SGHTA, CDR2 FQGTGA. In nucleotides, the CDR3 is TGTGCCAGCAGCTCCCACCCGGGGAGTGAGCAGTTCTTC. Its protein is CASSSHPGSEQFF.

This clone was recorded only once. The gene calls are TRBV7-9 and TRBJ1-5; D possibly corresponds to TRBD1 (5 bases). Germline V CDR1 and CDR2: SEHNR, FQNEAQ (reference sequence). The CDR3 loop spans 15 amino acids. V dropped 0 bases and J dropped 3 bases, with 9 bases sitting between them. CDR3 nucleotides: TGTGCCAGCAGCTTAGCGGGGACGGACAATCAGCCCCAGCATTTT. Its protein product is CASSLAGTDNQPQHF.

The chain is built from TRBV13 and TRBJ2-6, with 12 positions matching TRBD2. The CDR3 length is 18 residues. Germline CDR1 and CDR2: PRHDT and FYEKMQ (reference sequence). Trimming cost V 4 bases and J 0 bases; bases outside gene matches: 4. Here the CDR3 DNA reads TGTGCCAGCAGCTCAGGACTAGCGGGACTCTCTGGGGCCAACGTCCTGACTTTC. Translated, it gives CASSSGLAGLSGANVLTF.

This rearrangement joins TRBV10-3 to TRBJ1-6; no reliable D call. This CDR3 has 14 residues. The V gene lost 4 bases and the J gene lost 10 bases, with 14 bases spanning the gap. Germline V lookup: CDR1 ENHRY, CDR2 SYGVKD. In DNA, the CDR3 is TGTGCCATCAGTGTCAGTACGGAGGACTCACCCCTCCACTTT. Its protein is CAISVSTEDSPLHF.

This sequence joins TRBV7-2 and TRBJ1-3; D is undetermined. The germline CDR1 and CDR2 sequences are SGHTA and FQGNSA. V was clipped by 5 bases and J by 0 bases, with 20 bases between them. The CDR3 is 18 amino acids. The CDR3 nucleotides read TGTGCCAGCAGCCAAGGGTATCCGTCCTCTGACTCTGGAAACACCATATATTTT. It codes for CASSQGYPSSDSGNTIYF.